This T cell receptor (beta chain) was sequenced for a study of blood T cells in healthy people across ages. It was with a sample-barcoded 5' primer and a J-beta primer mix that a second PCR of about 6 to 12 cycles was run. MiXCR was run by TCRdb on the 5' RACE reads, yielding one entry per CDR3 protein. The profile covers about 970,000 distinct CDR3 sequences, with about 53% appearing a single time and about a fifth taken by the ten largest. Drawing of peripheral blood yielded about 9.7 milliliters from each donor. V shed 7 bases, J shed 1 base, and the junction held 2 bases outside the gene matches. CDR1 is KGHDR, CDR2 SFDVKD, per germline. This CDR3 region has 14 residues.

Sample: blood. The J gene is TRBJ2-3, the V gene TRBV24-1, with 9 nucleotides matching TRBD2. The sequence was obtained from a woman in her fifties or sixties in good health. CDR3 in amino acids: CATRASGGTDTQYF. CDR3 bases: TGTGCCACCAGGGCTAGCGGGGGCACAGATACGCAGTATTTT.